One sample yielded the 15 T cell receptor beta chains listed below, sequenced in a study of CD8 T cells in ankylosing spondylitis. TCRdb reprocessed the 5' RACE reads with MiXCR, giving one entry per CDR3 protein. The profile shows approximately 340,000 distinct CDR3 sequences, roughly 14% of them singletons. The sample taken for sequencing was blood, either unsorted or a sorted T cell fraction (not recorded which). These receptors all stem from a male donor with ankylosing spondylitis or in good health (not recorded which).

CDR3 DNA: TGTGCCAGCAGCCGGCTGACTAGCGGGACCAATGAGCAGTTCTTC. Residues: CASSRLTSGTNEQFF. The rearrangement links TRBV3-1 to TRBJ2-1; 11 bases are shared with TRBD2. Per germline, CDR1 LGHDT and CDR2 YNNKEL (reference sequence). V was pared by 4 bases and J by 6 bases, with 5 bases of the junction left unmatched. CDR3 length: 15 residues.

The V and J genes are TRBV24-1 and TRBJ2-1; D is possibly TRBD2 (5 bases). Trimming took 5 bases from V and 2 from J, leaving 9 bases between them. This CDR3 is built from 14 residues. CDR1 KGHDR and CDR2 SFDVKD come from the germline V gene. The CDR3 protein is CATSAGTAYNEQFF. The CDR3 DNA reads TGTGCCACCAGTGCGGGAACCGCCTACAATGAGCAGTTCTTC.

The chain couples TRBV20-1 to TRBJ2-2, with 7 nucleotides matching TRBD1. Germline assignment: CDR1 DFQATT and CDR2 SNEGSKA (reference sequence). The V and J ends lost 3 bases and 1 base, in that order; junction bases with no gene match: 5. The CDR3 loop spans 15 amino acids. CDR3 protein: CSASDRVMNTGELFF. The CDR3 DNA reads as TGCAGTGCTAGCGACAGGGTAATGAACACCGGGGAGCTGTTTTTT.

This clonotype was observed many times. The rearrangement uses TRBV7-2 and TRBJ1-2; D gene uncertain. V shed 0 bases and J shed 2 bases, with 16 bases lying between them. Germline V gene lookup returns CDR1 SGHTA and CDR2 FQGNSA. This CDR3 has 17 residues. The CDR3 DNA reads TGTGCCAGCAGCTTAGCGCTAAGTAGTACGGTCAACTATGGCTACACCTTC. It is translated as CASSLALSSTVNYGYTF.

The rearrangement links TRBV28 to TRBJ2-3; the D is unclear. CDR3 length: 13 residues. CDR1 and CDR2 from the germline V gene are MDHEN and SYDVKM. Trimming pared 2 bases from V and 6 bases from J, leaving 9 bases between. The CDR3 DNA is TGTGCCAGCAGTTTACAGGAGTTGGATACGCAGTATTTT. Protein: CASSLQELDTQYF.

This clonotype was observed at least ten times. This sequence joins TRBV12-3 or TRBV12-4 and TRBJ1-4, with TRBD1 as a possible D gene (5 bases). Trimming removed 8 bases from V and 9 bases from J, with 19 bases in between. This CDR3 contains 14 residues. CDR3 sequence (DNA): TGTGCCAGCGACGCCATTCAAGGACAAAAAAAACTGTTTTTT. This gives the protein CASDAIQGQKKLFF.

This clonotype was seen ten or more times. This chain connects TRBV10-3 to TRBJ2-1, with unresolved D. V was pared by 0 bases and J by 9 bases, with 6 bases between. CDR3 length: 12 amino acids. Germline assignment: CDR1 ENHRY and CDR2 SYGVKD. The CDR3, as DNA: TGTGCCATCAGTGAGTCGAGGACTGAGCAGTTCTTC. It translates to CAISESRTEQFF.

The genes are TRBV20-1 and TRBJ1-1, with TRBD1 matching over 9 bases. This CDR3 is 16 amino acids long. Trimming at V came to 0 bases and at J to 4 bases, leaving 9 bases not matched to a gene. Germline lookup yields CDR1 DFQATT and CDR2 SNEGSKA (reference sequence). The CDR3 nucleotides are TGCAGTGCTAGAGACGGTGACAGGGGGGGTTTCACTGAAGCTTTCTTT. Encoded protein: CSARDGDRGGFTEAFF.

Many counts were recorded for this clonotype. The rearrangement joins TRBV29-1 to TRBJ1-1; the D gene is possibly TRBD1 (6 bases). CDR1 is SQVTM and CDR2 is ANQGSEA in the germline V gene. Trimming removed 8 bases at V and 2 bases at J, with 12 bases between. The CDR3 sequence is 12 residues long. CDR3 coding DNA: TGCAGCACACGACAGGCCAACACTGAAGCTTTCTTT. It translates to CSTRQANTEAFF.

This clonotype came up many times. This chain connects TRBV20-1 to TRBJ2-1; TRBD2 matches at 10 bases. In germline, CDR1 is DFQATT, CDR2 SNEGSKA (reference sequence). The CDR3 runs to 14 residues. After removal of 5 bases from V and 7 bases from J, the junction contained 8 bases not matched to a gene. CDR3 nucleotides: TGCAGTGCTGGGGGACTAGCGTCCGAAAATGAGCAGTTCTTC. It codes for CSAGGLASENEQFF.

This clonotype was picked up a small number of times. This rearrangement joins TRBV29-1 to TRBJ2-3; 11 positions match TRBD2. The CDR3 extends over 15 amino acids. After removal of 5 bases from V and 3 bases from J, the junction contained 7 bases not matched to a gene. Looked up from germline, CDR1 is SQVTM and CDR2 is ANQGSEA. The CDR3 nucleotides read TGCAGCGTTTCAACTAGCGGGAGTAGGACAGATACGCAGTATTTT. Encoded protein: CSVSTSGSRTDTQYF.

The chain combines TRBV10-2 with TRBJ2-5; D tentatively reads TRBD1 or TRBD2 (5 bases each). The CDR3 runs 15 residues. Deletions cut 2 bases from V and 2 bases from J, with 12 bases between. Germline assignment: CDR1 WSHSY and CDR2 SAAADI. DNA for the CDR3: TGCGCCAGCAGTGAGGGCCGAGGGGAGCAAGAGACCCAGTACTTC. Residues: CASSEGRGEQETQYF.

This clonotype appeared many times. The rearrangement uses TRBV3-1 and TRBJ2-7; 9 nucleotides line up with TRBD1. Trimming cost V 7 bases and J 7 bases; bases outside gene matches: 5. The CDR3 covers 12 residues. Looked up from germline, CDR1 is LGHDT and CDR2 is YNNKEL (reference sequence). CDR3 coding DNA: TGTGCCAGCACCTCGACAGGGGGGGAGCAGTACTTC. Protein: CASTSTGGEQYF.

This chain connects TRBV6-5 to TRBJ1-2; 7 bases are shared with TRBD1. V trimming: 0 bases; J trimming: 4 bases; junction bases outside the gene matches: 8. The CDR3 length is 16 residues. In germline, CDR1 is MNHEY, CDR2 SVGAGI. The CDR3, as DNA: TGTGCCAGCAGTTACTCGATTGGACAGGTCGGCTATGGCTACACCTTC. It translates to CASSYSIGQVGYGYTF.

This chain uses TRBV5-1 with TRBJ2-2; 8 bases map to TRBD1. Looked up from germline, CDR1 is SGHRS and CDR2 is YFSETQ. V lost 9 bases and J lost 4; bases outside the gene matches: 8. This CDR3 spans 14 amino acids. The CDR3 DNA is TGCGCCACCCAGGACAGGGTCCCCACCGGGGAGCTGTTTTTT. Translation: CATQDRVPTGELFF.